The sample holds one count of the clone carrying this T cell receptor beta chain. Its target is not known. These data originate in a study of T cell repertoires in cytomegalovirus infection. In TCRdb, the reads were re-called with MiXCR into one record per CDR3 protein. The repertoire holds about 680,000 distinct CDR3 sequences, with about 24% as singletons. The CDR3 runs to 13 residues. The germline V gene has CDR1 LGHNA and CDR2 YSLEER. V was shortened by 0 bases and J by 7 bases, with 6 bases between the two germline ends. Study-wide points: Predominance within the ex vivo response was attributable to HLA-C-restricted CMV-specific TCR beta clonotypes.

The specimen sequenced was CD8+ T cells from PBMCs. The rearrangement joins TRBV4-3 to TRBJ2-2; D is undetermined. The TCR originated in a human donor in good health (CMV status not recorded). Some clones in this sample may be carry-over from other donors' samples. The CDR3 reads CASSQDRGGELFF. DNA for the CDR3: TGCGCCAGCAGCCAAGATCGAGGCGGGGAGCTGTTTTTT.